Each of the 29 T cell receptor beta chains below was sequenced from the same sample in a study of T cell responses to AZD1222 COVID-19 vaccine. The table came from immunoSEQ multiplex PCR; TCRdb's copy has only in-frame clones and leaves some out. This table holds roughly 100,000 clones, more than 85% found once. The input for sequencing was peripheral blood, taken on day 0 of AZD1222 vaccination. All receptors come from an adult in good health.

The rearrangement uses TRBV7-2 and TRBJ1-2, with 7 bases aligning to TRBD1. The germline V gene has CDR1 SGHTA and CDR2 FQGNSA. The CDR3 spans 15 residues. The V segment lost 1 base and the J segment 5 bases; nucleotides outside the gene matches: 7. The CDR3 sequence is CASSLGGDRVYGYTF. The DNA for the CDR3 is TGTGCCAGCAGCTTAGGGGGCGACAGGGTGTATGGCTACACCTTC.

The CDR3 here is CASTSAGSPYEQYF. DNA of the CDR3: TGCGCCAGCACCTCGGCGGGAAGTCCCTACGAGCAGTACTTC. The chain carries TRBV5-1 and TRBJ2-7; D perhaps matches TRBD2 (6 bases). CDR1 and CDR2 (germline): SGHRS, YFSETQ. This CDR3 is built from 14 residues. The ends were cut back, 6 bases at V and 2 bases at J, with 15 bases in the middle.

CDR3 loop: CASSHPGQGARFSPLHF. CDR3 DNA: TGCGCCAGCAGCCACCCGGGACAGGGGGCCCGATTTTCACCCCTCCACTTT. This rearrangement joins TRBV4-1 to TRBJ1-6; 12 bases are a match to TRBD1. The J segment lost 9 bases and the V segment lost 3 bases, leaving 9 bases of the junction unmatched. The CDR3 length is 17 residues. Germline CDR1 MGHRA, CDR2 YSYEKL.

This clone was counted a single time. The chain links TRBV29-1 to TRBJ1-2; TRBD1 matches 7 bases. Unmatched junction bases numbered 11, after V lost 6 bases and J lost 4 bases. The germline V gene has CDR1 SQVTM and CDR2 ANQGSEA. The CDR3 extends over 14 amino acids. Here the CDR3 DNA reads TGCAGCGTCACAAAATCCGGGACAGCCTATGGCTACACCTTC. Amino acid sequence: CSVTKSGTAYGYTF.

The chain couples TRBV27 to TRBJ1-5; TRBD1 might be the D (6 bases). The CDR3 runs 18 residues. Per germline, CDR1 MNHEY and CDR2 SMNVEV (reference sequence). The germline V and J ends were trimmed by 3 bases and 2 bases, with 20 bases remaining between them. CDR3 DNA: TGTGCCAGCAGTTTTATATTCAGGGGCAAGCCTGGCAATCAGCCCCAGCATTTT. It codes for CASSFIFRGKPGNQPQHF.

The chain is built from TRBV11-2 and TRBJ2-2; a weak D match, TRBD2 (5 bases). V lost 0 bases and J 5 bases, leaving 7 bases between the germline ends. The CDR3 extends over 14 amino acids. The germline CDR1 and CDR2 sequences are SGHAT and FQNNGV. The CDR3 region has the DNA TGTGCCAGCAGCTTAGAACGGGGAACCGGGGAGCTGTTTTTT. Its protein product is CASSLERGTGELFF. Looking up the rest from reference TRBV11-2 and TRBJ2-2 gives the full variable domain: EAGVAQSPRYKIIEKRQSVAFWCNPISGHATLYWYQQILGQGPKLLIQFQNNGVVDDSQLPKDRFSAERLKGVDSTLKIQPAKLEDSAVYLCASSLERGTGELFFGEGSRLTVL.

The chain couples TRBV7-9 to TRBJ1-1, with unresolved D. In germline, CDR1 is SEHNR, CDR2 FQNEAQ (reference sequence). The length of the CDR3 is 13 residues. Trimming took 2 bases from V and 1 from J, leaving 5 bases between them. The DNA for the CDR3 is TGTGCCAGCAGCTTATTACAGAACACTGAAGCTTTCTTT. Residues: CASSLLQNTEAFF.

This clone came up once. The genes are TRBV18 and TRBJ2-3; TRBD1 matches at 8 bases. J was trimmed by 3 bases and V by 2 bases; bases with no gene match: 4. The CDR3 sequence is 15 residues long. Germline V gene lookup returns CDR1 KGHSH and CDR2 LQKENI. CDR3 DNA sequence: TGTGCCAGCTCACCAGGGACAGGCTCAACAGATACGCAGTATTTT. It specifies CASSPGTGSTDTQYF.

The chain is built from TRBV6-5 and TRBJ1-1; tentative D call: TRBD1 (6 bases). Trimming left V 0 bases short and J 8 bases short, with 19 bases between. CDR3 length: 16 residues. Germline V gene lookup returns CDR1 MNHEY and CDR2 SVGAGI. Here the CDR3 reads CASSYSARSGVREAFF. CDR3 DNA sequence: TGTGCCAGCAGTTACTCTGCGCGATCAGGGGTTCGGGAAGCTTTCTTT.

V usage is TRBV7-9 and J usage is TRBJ2-5; 10 bases line up with TRBD2. V dropped 6 bases and J dropped 2; count of bases not matched to a gene: 9. In germline, CDR1 is SEHNR, CDR2 FQNEAQ (reference sequence). CDR3 length: 16 amino acids. This chain's CDR3 is CASRGAGGPLQETQYF. The CDR3 coding sequence is TGTGCCAGCAGGGGAGCGGGAGGGCCTCTACAAGAGACCCAGTACTTC.

V and J are TRBV10-3 and TRBJ2-5; 12 nucleotides agree with TRBD2. Germline CDR1 ENHRY, CDR2 SYGVKD. The CDR3 has 14 residues. With 10 bases clipped from V and 0 bases from J, the junction kept 3 bases outside the gene matches. As DNA, the CDR3 is TGTGCCACCCGACTAGCGGGAGACCAAGAGACCCAGTACTTC. The encoded protein is CATRLAGDQETQYF.

The chain is built from TRBV14 and TRBJ1-6; TRBD1 agrees at 7 bases. Trimming at V came to 4 bases and at J to 7 bases, leaving 7 bases not matched to a gene. CDR1 and CDR2 from the germline V gene are SGHDN and FVKESK. The CDR3 runs to 15 residues. CDR3 sequence reads: CASSPRTGANSPLHF. In DNA, the CDR3 is TGTGCCAGCAGCCCAAGGACAGGAGCCAATTCACCCCTCCACTTT.

The rearrangement joins TRBV23-1 to TRBJ1-1; D possibly corresponds to TRBD1 (6 bases). TRBV23-1 is annotated as an ORF whose role is uncertain. CDR3 length: 16 residues. Trimming stripped 4 bases from V and 7 bases from J, with 22 bases between. The CDR3 sequence: CASSPKIPGAHHEAFF. For the CDR3, the DNA is TGCGCCAGCAGTCCTAAGATTCCGGGGGCGCACCATGAAGCTTTCTTT.

This sequence joins TRBV5-1 and TRBJ2-1; TRBD2 matches 10 bases. Germline CDR1 SGHRS, CDR2 YFSETQ. This CDR3 is built from 14 residues. J gave up 4 bases and V 3 bases, and 1 base lay outside the gene matches. This CDR3 reads CASSSLAGYNEQFF. DNA of the CDR3: TGCGCCAGCAGCTCACTAGCGGGATACAATGAGCAGTTCTTC.

The J gene is TRBJ2-7, the V gene TRBV11-3; 7 nucleotides align to TRBD2. This CDR3 comprises 13 residues. Germline V gene data show CDR1 as SGHNT and CDR2 as YENEEA. The ends lost 5 bases at V and 6 bases at J; junction bases unmatched: 7. DNA of the CDR3: TGTGCCAGCAGCAGGGAGGGGATCTCCGAGCAGTACTTC. Protein: CASSREGISEQYF.

The chain couples TRBV19 to TRBJ2-3, with D maybe TRBD2 (5 bases). V lost 4 bases and J 0 bases, leaving 14 bases between the germline ends. The CDR3 has 16 residues. The germline CDR1 and CDR2 sequences are LNHDA and SQIVND (reference sequence). This CDR3 is CASSSRGLTSTDTQYF. CDR3 nucleotides: TGTGCCAGTAGTAGTCGCGGGCTTACGAGCACAGATACGCAGTATTTT.

This chain uses TRBV29-1 with TRBJ1-2, with a weak D call TRBD1 (6 bases). This CDR3 region has 15 residues. From germline, CDR1 is SQVTM and CDR2 ANQGSEA. V dropped 4 bases and J dropped 4 bases, with 19 bases sitting between them. The CDR3 spells CSVVRPPQGGYGYTF. The CDR3 DNA sequence: TGCAGCGTTGTAAGGCCGCCACAGGGAGGCTATGGCTACACCTTC.

V is TRBV15 and J is TRBJ1-5, with 7 bases matching TRBD1. The ends lost 0 bases at V and 5 bases at J; junction bases unmatched: 4. CDR3 length: 15 amino acids. Per germline, CDR1 LNHNV and CDR2 YYDKDF (reference sequence). The CDR3: CATSRERQGDQPQHF. The CDR3 DNA sequence: TGTGCCACCAGCAGAGAACGACAGGGTGATCAGCCCCAGCATTTT.

The chain is built from TRBV5-6 and TRBJ2-7; D remains ambiguous. The V end lost 4 bases, the J end lost 4 bases, and 18 bases lay between the germline ends. The CDR3 covers 15 residues. The germline V gene has CDR1 SGHDT and CDR2 YYEEEE. The CDR3 coding sequence is TGTGCCAGCAGCCTAAACCCTCGAAGTCAGTACGAGCAGTACTTC. Encoded protein: CASSLNPRSQYEQYF.

V and J are TRBV28 and TRBJ2-7, with TRBD1 matching over 7 bases. CDR1 and CDR2 from the germline V gene are MDHEN and SYDVKM. CDR3 length: 15 amino acids. The V segment lost 5 bases and the J segment 6 bases; nucleotides outside the gene matches: 13. The CDR3 nucleotides read TGTGCCAGCAGTGTCCGGGACAGAATTATAATCGAGCAGTACTTC. Translation: CASSVRDRIIIEQYF.

This chain links TRBV7-8 with TRBJ2-7; TRBD1 matches 8 bases. The CDR3 runs to 17 residues. Germline V gene lookup returns CDR1 SGHVS and CDR2 FQNEAQ. V lost 5 bases, J lost 1 base, and 13 bases stayed unmatched. This CDR3 reads CASSPYQGAPLSYEQYF. The CDR3 nucleotides read TGTGCCAGCAGCCCCTACCAGGGGGCCCCTTTATCCTACGAGCAGTACTTC. Combining the CDR3 with reference TRBV7-8 and TRBJ2-7 gives the whole variable domain GAGVSQSPRYKVAKRGQDVALRCDPISGHVSLFWYQQALGQGPEFLTYFQNEAQLDKSGLPSDRFFAERPEGSVSTLKIQRTQQEDSAVYLCASSPYQGAPLSYEQYFGPGTRLTVT.

V gene TRBV18 combines with J gene TRBJ2-1, with D hard to call. V lost 2 bases to trimming and J lost 5 bases, with 10 bases between them. Germline V gene data show CDR1 as KGHSH and CDR2 as LQKENI. The CDR3 is 14 residues long. The CDR3 DNA reads TGTGCCAGCTCACCAGGGTTGGCAAACAATGAGCAGTTCTTC. It is translated as CASSPGLANNEQFF.

This chain connects TRBV6-5 to TRBJ1-1; perhaps TRBD1 as D (5 bases). Trimming removed 6 bases from V and 11 bases from J, with 19 bases in between. The CDR3 spans 13 residues. CDR1 MNHEY and CDR2 SVGAGI come from the germline V gene. CDR3 nucleotide sequence: TGTGCCAGCAGCCCGGGACTAAGCATGAAGGCTTTCTTT. Residues: CASSPGLSMKAFF.

This chain links TRBV6-1 with TRBJ2-1, with 12 nucleotides matching TRBD2. CDR3 size: 15 residues. Losses at the gene ends were 1 base for V and 9 bases for J; bases not matched to a gene: 4. Germline CDR1 MNHNS, CDR2 SASEGT. CDR3 sequence (DNA): TGTGCCAGCAGTGAAGTGACTAGCGGGAGAAGTGAGCAGTTCTTC. Translated: CASSEVTSGRSEQFF.

This chain connects TRBV28 to TRBJ1-2; the D gene is possibly TRBD1 (5 bases). The CDR3 is 13 residues long. In germline, CDR1 is MDHEN, CDR2 SYDVKM. V gave up 8 bases and J gave up 1 base, with 11 bases separating them. CDR3 region: CASRTGLNYGYTF. The CDR3 DNA reads TGTGCCAGCCGAACGGGGCTTAACTATGGCTACACCTTC.

The chain couples TRBV19 to TRBJ1-5, with D possibly TRBD1 on 5 matching bases. Germline V gene data show CDR1 as LNHDA and CDR2 as SQIVND (reference sequence). There are 15 residues in the CDR3. V gave up 5 bases and J gave up 2 bases, with 13 bases separating them. The CDR3 DNA is TGTGCCAGTAGTTACTTGACAGTTGGCAATCAGCCCCAGCATTTT. It translates to CASSYLTVGNQPQHF.

The chain couples TRBV5-1 to TRBJ2-3; D remains ambiguous. The CDR3 is made up of 14 amino acids. V was cut by 1 base and J by 3 bases, with 9 bases left in between. Germline CDR1 and CDR2: SGHRS and YFSETQ. CDR3 bases: TGCGCCAGCAGCTTGAACCTAGGGACAGATACGCAGTATTTT. As protein: CASSLNLGTDTQYF.

The rearrangement joins TRBV28 to TRBJ1-1, with a weak D call TRBD1 (6 bases). Trimming pared 5 bases from V and 5 bases from J, leaving 12 bases between. This CDR3 has 13 residues. Germline V gives CDR1 MDHEN, CDR2 SYDVKM. The CDR3 spells CASSPVTGTEAFF. The CDR3 nucleotides read TGTGCCAGCAGTCCGGTTACAGGGACTGAAGCTTTCTTT.

This clone was picked up one time. The chain carries TRBV6-4 and TRBJ2-6, with D perhaps matching TRBD1 or TRBD2 (5 bases each). Per germline, CDR1 MRHNA and CDR2 SNTAGT. The CDR3 spans 16 residues. Between the trimmed V and J ends, which lost 2 bases and 4 bases, there was a span of 12 bases. The DNA for the CDR3 is TGTGCCAGCAGTGACGGCGCAGGGAGAGGGGCCAACGTCCTGACTTTC. It yields the protein CASSDGAGRGANVLTF.